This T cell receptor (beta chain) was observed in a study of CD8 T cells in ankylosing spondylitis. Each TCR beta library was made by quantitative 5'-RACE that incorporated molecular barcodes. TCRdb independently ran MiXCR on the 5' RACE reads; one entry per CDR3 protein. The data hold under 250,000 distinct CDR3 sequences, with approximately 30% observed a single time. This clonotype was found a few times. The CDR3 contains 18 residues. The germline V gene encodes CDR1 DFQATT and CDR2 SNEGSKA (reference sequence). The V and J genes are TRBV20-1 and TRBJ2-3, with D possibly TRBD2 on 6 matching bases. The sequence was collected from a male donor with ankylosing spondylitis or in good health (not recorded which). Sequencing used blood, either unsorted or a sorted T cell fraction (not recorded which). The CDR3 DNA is TGCACTCCGCCTCTCCCTAGCGTCCAAGATCTTAGCACAGATACGCAGTATTTT. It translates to CTPPLPSVQDLSTDTQYF.